Included here is one TCR beta chain sequence, with context. The diagnoses drew upon clinical symptoms, serum thyroxine and TRAb, thyroid ultrasound and orbital computed tomography. The data derive from a study of T cells in Graves' hyperthyroidism and ophthalmopathy. Across the whole study: It was at initial diagnosis, before any treatment, that peripheral blood was collected.

TCR beta CDR3 region amplification was performed from RNA transcripts. Researchers ran a first-round RT-PCR on the TCR CDR3 using the HTBI primer set. MiXCR, run by TCRdb on the multiplex PCR reads, gives a single entry per CDR3 protein. Here the sample spans around 600,000 distinct CDR3 sequences, roughly 15% being singletons. The CDR3 totals 17 residues. The sequencing input was blood. This TCR was recovered from a woman aged 45-60 years with Graves' ophthalmopathy. The V gene is TRBV3-2, the J gene TRBJ2-1; no DNA check was done on the table's D call, TRBD1. TRBV3-2 is a recognized pseudogene. The DNA of the CDR3 is TGTGCCAGCAGCCAAGAAGGGCGGCTCCTAAGATACAATGAGCAGTTCTTC. It encodes CASSQEGRLLRYNEQFF.